This TCR beta chain was identified during a study of cytomegalovirus exposure and HLA in healthy donors. CDR3 length equals 17 residues. The primer mix had 60 Vbeta and 13 Jbeta primers. Sequenced by immunoSEQ multiplex PCR; TCRdb stores in-frame clones only, minus some. The sample lists 150,000 to 200,000 clones; approximately 85% were seen once. The sample comprised PBMCs. This TCR was recovered from a man in his late teens or twenties in good health and CMV-seronegative. The genes are TRBV21-1 and TRBJ1-4; TRBD1, the table's D call, was not compared with the DNA. TRBV21-1 is an annotated pseudogene. CDR3 loop: CASSPTGGLGTNEKLFF. As DNA, the CDR3 is TGTGCCAGCAGCCCTACAGGGGGCTTAGGAACTAATGAAAAACTGTTTTTT.